This TCR beta chain appears in the sequencing data of a study of human T cells and chemical hapten exposure. A single record per CDR3 protein comes from TCRdb applying MiXCR to the RACE reads. The sample shows about 77,000 distinct CDR3 sequences, around 13% of them seen only once. Time point here: pre-sensitization, week 0. This sample's treatment: therapeutic diphenylcyclopropenone sensitization with weekly scalp DPC. The CDR3 is 14 residues long. Trimming took 5 bases from V and 2 from J, leaving 12 bases between them. Germline V gene sequence: CDR1 KGHSH, CDR2 LQKENI. This receptor was obtained from a woman aged 50 to 65 with alopecia areata. Some clones in this sample may be carry-over from other donors' samples. Material: whole blood, obtained in connection with sensitization to the hapten diphenylcyclopropenone (DPC). The rearrangement uses TRBV18 and TRBJ1-2, with D perhaps matching TRBD1 (5 bases). The CDR3: CASSVDSGNYGYTF. The CDR3 DNA follows: TGTGCCAGCTCAGTCGACAGTGGCAACTATGGCTACACCTTC.